This is a list of T cell receptor beta chains from one sample in a study of regulatory T cells in long-lasting Graves disease. TCRdb reprocessed the multiplex PCR reads via MiXCR and lists one record per CDR3 protein. The sample records fewer than 450,000 distinct CDR3 sequences, over 12% being singletons. The same sample was also used in a study of T cells in Graves' hyperthyroidism and ophthalmopathy.

Sample: peripheral blood mononuclear cells (PBMCs), taken at new diagnosis, from a patient treated with antithyroid drugs. The receptors here all came from a woman between 35 and 50 years old with Graves disease. CDR3s include the opening cysteine and the closing phenylalanine or tryptophan. D genes are given only for firm matches. Only part of the rows carry a size: once, few, many, or a class if the clone is expanded.

V	length	size	D	J	DNA	CDR3
TRBV12-5	13	many	-	TRBJ1-3	TGTGCTAGTGGTTCCTCCTCTGGAAACACCATATATTTT	CASGSSSGNTIYF
TRBV18	13	many	-	TRBJ2-1	TGTGCCAGCTCACCACAGGTCTACAATGAGCAGTTCTTC	CASSPQVYNEQFF
TRBV19	16	many	TRBD1	TRBJ1-2	TGTGCCAGTAGCAGGGACAGATACACACCTAACTATGGCTACACCTTC	CASSRDRYTPNYGYTF
TRBV27	13	few	-	TRBJ2-1	TGTGCCAGCTCCTCGGCCAGATACAATGAGCAGTTCTTC	CASSSARYNEQFF
TRBV2	15	many	TRBD1	TRBJ2-6	TGTGCCAGCAGTTACAGGGGCCCTGGGGCCAACGTCCTGACTTTC	CASSYRGPGANVLTF
TRBV28	13	-	-	TRBJ1-2	TGTGCCAGCAGTTTTTTTCAGGGTTATGGCTACACCTTC	CASSFFQGYGYTF
TRBV3-1	17	many	TRBD2	TRBJ2-2	TGTGCCAGCAGCCAAGACTCATCCGGGACTAGCCACGGGGAGCTGTTTTTT	CASSQDSSGTSHGELFF
TRBV12-3/TRBV12-4	16	many	TRBD1	TRBJ2-7	TGTGCCAGCAGCCGAAAGGGACAGGGGAAGAACTACGAGCAGTACTTC	CASSRKGQGKNYEQYF
TRBV6-1	15	-	-	TRBJ1-2	TGTGCCAGCAGTCCCCCGGGACCCTTTTTTGGGGGCTACACCTTC	CASSPPGPFFGGYTF
TRBV11-2	14	many	-	TRBJ2-1	TGTGCCAGCAGCTTAGAAGGACTCCCGGGGGAGCAGTTCTTC	CASSLEGLPGEQFF
TRBV28	15	many	-	TRBJ2-2	TGTGCCAGCAGCCCTCCCCGGAGGGGGGACGGGGAGCTGTTTTTT	CASSPPRRGDGELFF
TRBV2	16	many	TRBD2	TRBJ2-2	TGTGCCAGCAGTGGACTAGCGGGAGGGTACACCGGGGAGCTGTTTTTT	CASSGLAGGYTGELFF
TRBV5-6	14	few	-	TRBJ2-1	TGTGCCAGCAGCTTGGTCACAACTTACAATGAGCAGTTCTTC	CASSLVTTYNEQFF
TRBV18	15	many	-	TRBJ2-5	TGTGCCAGCTCACCAGCCGCCAAAGGGCTAGAGACCCAGTACTTC	CASSPAAKGLETQYF
TRBV20-1	15	-	-	TRBJ2-6	TGCAGTGCTACCCGACGGGGCTCTGGGGCCAACGTCCTGACTTTC	CSATRRGSGANVLTF
TRBV9	15	few	-	TRBJ1-4	TGTGCCAGCAGCGCGTGGGGGGGCGGAAATGAAAAACTGTTTTTT	CASSAWGGGNEKLFF
TRBV5-1	14	-	TRBD2	TRBJ2-5	TGCGCCAGCACAGTAGCGGGAGGAAGGGAGACCCAGTACTTC	CASTVAGGRETQYF
TRBV2	14	-	-	TRBJ1-6	TGTGCCAGCAGTGGACAGTCCCCGAATTCACCCCTCCACTTT	CASSGQSPNSPLHF
TRBV4-1	13	few	-	TRBJ2-1	TGCGCCAGCAGCCAAGATGCTGGAAATGAGCAGTTCTTC	CASSQDAGNEQFF
TRBV10-3	15	many	TRBD2	TRBJ2-5	TGTGCCATCAGTGATAAAGCGGGAGGTGGGGAGACCCAGTACTTC	CAISDKAGGGETQYF
TRBV7-2	14	many	TRBD1	TRBJ1-2	TGTGCCAGCAGCTTAGGGACAGGGCACTATGGCTACACCTTC	CASSLGTGHYGYTF
TRBV20-1	15	many	TRBD2	TRBJ2-3	TGCAGTGCTAGCAGACTAGCGGGAGATACAGATACGCAGTATTTT	CSASRLAGDTDTQYF
TRBV7-2	17	many	TRBD2	TRBJ2-7	TGTGCCAGCAGCTTAGCGCAGACTAGCGGGACCTACTACGAGCAGTACTTC	CASSLAQTSGTYYEQYF
TRBV7-3	15	many	TRBD2	TRBJ2-1	TGTGCCAGCAGTTTAGCGGGAGGGGGTAACAATGAGCAGTTCTTC	CASSLAGGGNNEQFF
TRBV2	14	many	-	TRBJ2-3	TGTGCCAGCATGCCCGACGGGGGCTCAGATACGCAGTATTTT	CASMPDGGSDTQYF
TRBV7-2	17	many	TRBD2	TRBJ2-6	TGTGCCAGCAGCTTAGGTAGCGGGAGGACTGGGGCCAACGTCCTGACTTTC	CASSLGSGRTGANVLTF
TRBV15	17	few	-	TRBJ2-5	TGTGCCACCGGGAAAATTAGCGGGACAGACCCACAAGAGACCCAGTACTTC	CATGKISGTDPQETQYF